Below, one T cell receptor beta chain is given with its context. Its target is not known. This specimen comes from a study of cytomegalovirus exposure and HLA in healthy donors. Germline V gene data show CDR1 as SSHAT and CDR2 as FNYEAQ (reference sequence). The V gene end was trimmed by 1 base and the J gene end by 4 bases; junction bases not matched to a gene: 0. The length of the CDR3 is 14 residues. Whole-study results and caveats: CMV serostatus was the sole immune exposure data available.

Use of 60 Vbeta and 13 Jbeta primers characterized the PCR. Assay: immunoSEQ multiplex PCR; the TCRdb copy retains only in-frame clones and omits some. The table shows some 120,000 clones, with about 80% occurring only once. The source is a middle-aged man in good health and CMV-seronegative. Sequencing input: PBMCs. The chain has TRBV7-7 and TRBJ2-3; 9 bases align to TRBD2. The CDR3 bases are TGTGCCAGCAGCTTAGGGACTAGCGCAGATACGCAGTATTTT. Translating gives CASSLGTSADTQYF.